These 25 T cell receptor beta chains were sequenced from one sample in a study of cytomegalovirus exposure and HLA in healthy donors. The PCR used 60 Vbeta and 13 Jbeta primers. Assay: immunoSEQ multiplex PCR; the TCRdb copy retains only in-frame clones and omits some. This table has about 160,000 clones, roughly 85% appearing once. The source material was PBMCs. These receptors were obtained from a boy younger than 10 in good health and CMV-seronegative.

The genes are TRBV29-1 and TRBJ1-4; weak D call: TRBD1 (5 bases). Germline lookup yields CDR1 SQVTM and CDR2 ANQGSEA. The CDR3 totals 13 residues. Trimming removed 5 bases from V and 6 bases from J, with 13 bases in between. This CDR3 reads CSVRGWGDEKLFF. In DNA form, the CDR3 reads TGCAGCGTTCGCGGTTGGGGGGATGAAAAACTGTTTTTT.

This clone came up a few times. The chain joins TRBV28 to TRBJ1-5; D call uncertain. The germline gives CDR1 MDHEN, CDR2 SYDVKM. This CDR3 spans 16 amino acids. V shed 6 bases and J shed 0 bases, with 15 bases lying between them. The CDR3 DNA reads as TGTGCCAGCAGCTCTGACATGCCGATTAGCAATCAGCCCCAGCATTTT. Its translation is CASSSDMPISNQPQHF.

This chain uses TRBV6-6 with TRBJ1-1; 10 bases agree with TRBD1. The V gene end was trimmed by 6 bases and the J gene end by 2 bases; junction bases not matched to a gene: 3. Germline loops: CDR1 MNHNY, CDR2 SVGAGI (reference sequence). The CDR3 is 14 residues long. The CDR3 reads CASSRQGANTEAFF. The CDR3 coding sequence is TGTGCCAGCAGCCGACAGGGGGCAAACACTGAAGCTTTCTTT.

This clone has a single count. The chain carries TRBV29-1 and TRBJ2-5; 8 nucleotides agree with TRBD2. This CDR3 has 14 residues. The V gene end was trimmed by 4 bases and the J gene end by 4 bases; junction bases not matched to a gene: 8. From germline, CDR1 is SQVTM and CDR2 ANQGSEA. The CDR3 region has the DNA TGCAGCGTTGGGGGGTCGGGGGGGGGAGAGACCCAGTACTTC. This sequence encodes CSVGGSGGGETQYF. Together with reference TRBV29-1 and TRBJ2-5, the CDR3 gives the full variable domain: SAVISQKPSRDICQRGTSLTIQCQVDSQVTMMFWYRQQPGQSLTLIATANQGSEATYESGFVIDKFPISRPNLTFSTLTVSNMSPEDSSIYLCSVGGSGGGETQYFGPGTRLLVL.

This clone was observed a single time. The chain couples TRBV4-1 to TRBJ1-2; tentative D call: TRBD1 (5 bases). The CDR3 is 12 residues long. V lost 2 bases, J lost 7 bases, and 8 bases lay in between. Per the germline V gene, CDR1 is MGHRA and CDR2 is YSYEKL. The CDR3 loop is CASSQPGGGYTF. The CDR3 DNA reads TGCGCCAGCAGCCAACCCGGGGGTGGCTACACCTTC.

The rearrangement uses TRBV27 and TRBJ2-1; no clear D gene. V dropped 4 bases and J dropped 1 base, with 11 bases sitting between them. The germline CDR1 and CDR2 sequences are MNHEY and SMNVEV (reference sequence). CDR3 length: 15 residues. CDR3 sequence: CASSSSQDSYNEQFF. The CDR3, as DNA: TGTGCCAGCAGTTCTTCCCAGGATTCCTACAATGAGCAGTTCTTC.

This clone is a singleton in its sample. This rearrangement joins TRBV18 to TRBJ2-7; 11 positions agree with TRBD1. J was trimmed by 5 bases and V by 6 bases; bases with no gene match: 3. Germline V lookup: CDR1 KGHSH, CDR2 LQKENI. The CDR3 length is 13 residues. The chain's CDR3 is CASSPGQGDEQYF. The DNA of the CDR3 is TGTGCCAGCTCCCCGGGACAGGGGGACGAGCAGTACTTC.

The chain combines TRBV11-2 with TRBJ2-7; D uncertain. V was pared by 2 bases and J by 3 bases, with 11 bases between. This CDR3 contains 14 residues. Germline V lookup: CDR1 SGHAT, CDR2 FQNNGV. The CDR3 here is CASSLKNIHYEQYV. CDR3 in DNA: TGTGCCAGCAGCTTAAAGAACATTCACTACGAGCAGTACGTC.

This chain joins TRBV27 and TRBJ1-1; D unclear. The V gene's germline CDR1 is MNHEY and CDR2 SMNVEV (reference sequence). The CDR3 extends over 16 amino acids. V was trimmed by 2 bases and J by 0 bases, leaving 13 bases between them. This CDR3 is CASSLNLGNMNTEAFF. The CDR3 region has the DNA TGTGCCAGCAGTTTAAATCTCGGGAATATGAACACTGAAGCTTTCTTT.

CDR3 coding DNA: TGTGCCAGCAGTTTATCGGTGGGGGACAGCCAAGAGACCCAGTACTTC. Its translation: CASSLSVGDSQETQYF. This chain joins TRBV27 and TRBJ2-5, with 7 nucleotides matching TRBD1. V dropped 0 bases and J dropped 1; count of bases not matched to a gene: 5. CDR3 length equals 16 residues. Germline CDR1 MNHEY, CDR2 SMNVEV (reference sequence).

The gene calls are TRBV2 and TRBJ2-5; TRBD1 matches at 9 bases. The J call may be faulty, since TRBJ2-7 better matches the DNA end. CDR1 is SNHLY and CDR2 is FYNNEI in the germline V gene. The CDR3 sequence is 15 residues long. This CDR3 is CASRDIQGAVYEQYF. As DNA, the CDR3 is TGTGCCAGCAGAGATATACAGGGGGCCGTCTACGAGCAGTACTTC.

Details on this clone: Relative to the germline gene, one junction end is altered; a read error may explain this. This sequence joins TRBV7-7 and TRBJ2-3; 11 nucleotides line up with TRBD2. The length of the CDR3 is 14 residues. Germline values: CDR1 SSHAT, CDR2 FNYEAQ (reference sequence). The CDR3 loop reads CASSRTSGSDTQYF. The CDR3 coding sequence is TGTGCTAGCAGCCGCACTAGCGGGAGTGATACGCAGTATTTT.

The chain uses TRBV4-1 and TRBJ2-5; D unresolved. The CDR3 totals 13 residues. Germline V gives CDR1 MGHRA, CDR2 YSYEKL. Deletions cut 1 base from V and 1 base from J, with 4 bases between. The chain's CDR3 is CASSQAVQETQYF. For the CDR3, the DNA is TGCGCCAGCAGCCAAGCGGTCCAAGAGACCCAGTACTTC.

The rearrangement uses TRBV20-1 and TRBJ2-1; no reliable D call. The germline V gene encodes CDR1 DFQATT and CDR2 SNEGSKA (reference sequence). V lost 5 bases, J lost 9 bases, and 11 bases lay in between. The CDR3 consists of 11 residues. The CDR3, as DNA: TGCAGTGCTCGGAGAACCACTGAGCAGTTCTTC. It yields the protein CSARRTTEQFF.

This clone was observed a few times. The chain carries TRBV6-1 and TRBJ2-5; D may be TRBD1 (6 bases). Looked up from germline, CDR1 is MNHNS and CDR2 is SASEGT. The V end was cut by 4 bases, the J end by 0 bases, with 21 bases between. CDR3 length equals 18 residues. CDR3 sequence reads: CASSAGTLRKGYQETQYF. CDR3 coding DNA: TGTGCCAGCAGTGCCGGGACACTCAGGAAAGGGTACCAAGAGACCCAGTACTTC.

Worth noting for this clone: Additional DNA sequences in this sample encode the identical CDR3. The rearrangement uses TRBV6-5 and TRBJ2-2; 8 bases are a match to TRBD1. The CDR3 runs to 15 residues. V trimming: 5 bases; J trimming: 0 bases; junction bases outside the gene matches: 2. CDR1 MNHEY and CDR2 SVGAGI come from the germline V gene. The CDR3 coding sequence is TGTGCCAGCAGTCCGGGACAGGCGAACACCGGGGAGCTGTTTTTT. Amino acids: CASSPGQANTGELFF.

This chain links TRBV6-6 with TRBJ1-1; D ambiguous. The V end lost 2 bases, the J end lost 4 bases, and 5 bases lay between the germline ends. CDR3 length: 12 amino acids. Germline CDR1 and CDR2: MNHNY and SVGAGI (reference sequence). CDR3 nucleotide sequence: TGTGCCAGCAGTTACAGTAGCACTGAAGCTTTCTTT. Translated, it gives CASSYSSTEAFF.

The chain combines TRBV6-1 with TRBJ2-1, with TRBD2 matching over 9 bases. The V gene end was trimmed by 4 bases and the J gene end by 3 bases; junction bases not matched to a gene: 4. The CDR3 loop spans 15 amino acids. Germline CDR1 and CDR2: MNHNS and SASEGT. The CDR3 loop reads CASSVAGAVYNEQFF. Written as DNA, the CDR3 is TGTGCCAGCAGTGTAGCGGGAGCGGTCTACAATGAGCAGTTCTTC.

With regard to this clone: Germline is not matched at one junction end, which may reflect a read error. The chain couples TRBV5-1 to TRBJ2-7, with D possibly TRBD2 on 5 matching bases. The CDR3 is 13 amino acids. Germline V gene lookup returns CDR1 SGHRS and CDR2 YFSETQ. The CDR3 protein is CASSDGYRREQYF. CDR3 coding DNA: TGTGCCAGCAGCGATGGGTACCGGAGGGAGCAGTACTTC.

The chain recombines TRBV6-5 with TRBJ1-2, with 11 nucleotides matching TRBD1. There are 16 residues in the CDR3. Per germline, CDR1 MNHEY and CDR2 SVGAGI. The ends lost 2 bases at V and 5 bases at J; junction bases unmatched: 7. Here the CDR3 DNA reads TGTGCCAGCAGTTACGTGGACAGGGGGCGGTGGTATGGCTACACCTTC. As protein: CASSYVDRGRWYGYTF.

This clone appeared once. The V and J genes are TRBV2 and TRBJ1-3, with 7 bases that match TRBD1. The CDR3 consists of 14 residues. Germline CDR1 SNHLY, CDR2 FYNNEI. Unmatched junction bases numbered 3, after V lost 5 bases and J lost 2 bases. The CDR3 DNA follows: TGTGCCAGCAGTTATACAGGGGCTGGAAACACCATATATTTT. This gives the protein CASSYTGAGNTIYF.

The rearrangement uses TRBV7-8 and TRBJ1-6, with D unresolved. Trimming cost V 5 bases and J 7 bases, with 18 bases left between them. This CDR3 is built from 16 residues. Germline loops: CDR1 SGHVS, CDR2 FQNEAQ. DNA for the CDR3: TGTGCCAGCAGCCCCGTTACACCGACTGGGAATTCACCCCTCCACTTT. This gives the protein CASSPVTPTGNSPLHF.

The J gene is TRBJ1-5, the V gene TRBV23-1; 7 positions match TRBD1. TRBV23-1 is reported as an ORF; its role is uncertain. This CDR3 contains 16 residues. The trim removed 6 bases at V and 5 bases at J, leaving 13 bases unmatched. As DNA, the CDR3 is TGCGCCAGCAGCCTTAAAACAGGGCAGGGGGATCAGCCCCAGCATTTT. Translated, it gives CASSLKTGQGDQPQHF.

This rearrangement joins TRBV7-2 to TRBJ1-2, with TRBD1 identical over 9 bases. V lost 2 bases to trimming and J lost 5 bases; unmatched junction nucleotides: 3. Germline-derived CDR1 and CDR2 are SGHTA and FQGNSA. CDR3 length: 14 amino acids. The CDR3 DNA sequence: TGTGCCAGCAGCTTACCTGGGACAGGGTATGGCTACACCTTC. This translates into CASSLPGTGYGYTF.

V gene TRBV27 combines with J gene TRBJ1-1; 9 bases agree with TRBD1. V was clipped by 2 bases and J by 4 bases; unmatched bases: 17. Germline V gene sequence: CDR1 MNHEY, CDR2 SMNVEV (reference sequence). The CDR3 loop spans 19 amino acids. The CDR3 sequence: CASSLKLVGQGTAGTEAFF. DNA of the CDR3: TGTGCCAGCAGTTTAAAGTTGGTGGGACAGGGAACGGCGGGCACTGAAGCTTTCTTT.